Below, 29 T cell receptor beta chains from the same sample are listed, as sequenced in a study of cytomegalovirus exposure and HLA in healthy donors. PCR amplification relied on 60 Vbeta primers (plus 13 Jbeta primers). Only in-frame clones appear in the TCRdb table, and some are missing; sequencing was by immunoSEQ multiplex PCR. The repertoire consists of 150,000 to 200,000 clones, with over 75% occurring once and the leading ten covering 2.4%. The sequenced sample consisted of PBMCs. The source of these receptors is a man in his sixties in good health and CMV-seronegative.

The rearrangement joins TRBV28 to TRBJ1-1; perhaps TRBD1 as D (6 bases). CDR1 is MDHEN, CDR2 SYDVKM, per germline. This CDR3 spans 14 amino acids. V was trimmed by 6 bases and J by 2 bases, leaving 13 bases between them. CDR3 nucleotides: TGTGCCAGCAGAAATACAGGGCTCAACACTGAAGCTTTCTTT. It is translated as CASRNTGLNTEAFF.

The CDR3 DNA reads TGTGCCAGCAGCTTAGCTCCAGGGGGCGTCTACGAGCAGTACTTC. Translation gives CASSLAPGGVYEQYF. The gene calls are TRBV7-2 and TRBJ2-7, with 8 nucleotides matching TRBD1. V dropped 0 bases and J dropped 3; count of bases not matched to a gene: 4. In germline, CDR1 is SGHTA, CDR2 FQGNSA. CDR3 size: 15 residues.

This clone was seen just once. The chain recombines TRBV6-6 with TRBJ1-2; 7 bases fit TRBD1. The V gene end was trimmed by 5 bases and the J gene end by 10 bases; junction bases not matched to a gene: 4. Germline V gene sequence: CDR1 MNHNY, CDR2 SVGAGI (reference sequence). The CDR3 length is 11 residues. CDR3 sequence reads: CASSGQDDYTF. The CDR3, as DNA: TGTGCCAGCAGTGGACAGGACGACTACACCTTC.

CDR3 in amino acids: CASSLFAGGIEKLFF. The CDR3 DNA follows: TGTGCCAGCAGCTTATTCGCAGGGGGGATTGAAAAACTGTTTTTT. The chain couples TRBV7-2 to TRBJ1-4, with 7 bases that match TRBD1. Germline loops: CDR1 SGHTA, CDR2 FQGNSA. There are 15 residues in the CDR3. The V gene end was trimmed by 2 bases and the J gene end by 7 bases; junction bases not matched to a gene: 7.

This clone was counted a few times. This chain connects TRBV30 to TRBJ2-1; D call uncertain. V shed 3 bases and J shed 6 bases, with 6 bases lying between them. The CDR3 covers 11 residues. The germline V gene has CDR1 GTSNPN and CDR2 SVGIG (reference sequence). CDR3 residues: CAWSAVNEQFF. CDR3 nucleotides: TGTGCCTGGAGCGCAGTCAATGAGCAGTTCTTC.

This clone was detected a few times. The rearrangement joins TRBV5-1 to TRBJ2-7, with 8 bases fitting TRBD1. J was trimmed by 2 bases and V by 2 bases; bases with no gene match: 6. The germline V gene encodes CDR1 SGHRS and CDR2 YFSETQ. The CDR3 totals 15 residues. CDR3 amino acids: CASSFRTGTAYEQYF. Written as DNA, the CDR3 is TGCGCCAGCAGCTTTAGGACAGGGACGGCCTACGAGCAGTACTTC.

The chain recombines TRBV20-1 with TRBJ2-3; D unresolved. With 6 bases removed from V and 6 bases from J, the gap between germline ends came to 10 bases. The CDR3 contains 11 residues. Germline loops: CDR1 DFQATT, CDR2 SNEGSKA (reference sequence). The CDR3 coding sequence is TGCAGTGCCACCGAAGCGGATACGCAGTATTTT. Encoded protein: CSATEADTQYF.

The chain is built from TRBV6-1 and TRBJ2-7, with unresolved D. V lost 9 bases, J lost 4 bases, and 19 bases lay in between. CDR1 and CDR2 from the germline V gene are MNHNS and SASEGT. CDR3 size: 14 residues. The CDR3 sequence: CASKSTEQFYEQYF. The CDR3 region has the DNA TGTGCCAGTAAAAGTACGGAGCAGTTTTACGAGCAGTACTTC.

V usage is TRBV7-2 and J usage is TRBJ1-2, with 7 bases matching TRBD1. Trimming took 5 bases from V and 8 from J; bases not matched to a gene: 14. This CDR3 has 15 residues. The V gene's germline CDR1 is SGHTA and CDR2 FQGNSA. The CDR3 region has the DNA TGTGCCAGCAGCACAAGACAGGGCCCTTCGTCCGGCTACACCTTC. Translation gives CASSTRQGPSSGYTF.

CDR3 bases: TGTGCCAGCGAAGGGGGATCCTCCAGCCGAAGTGAAAAACTGTTTTTT. Residues: CASEGGSSSRSEKLFF. The chain recombines TRBV7-9 with TRBJ1-4; D possibly corresponds to TRBD1 (6 bases). Trimming stripped 8 bases from V and 7 bases from J, with 23 bases between. The CDR3 runs 16 residues. Germline V CDR1 and CDR2: SEHNR, FQNEAQ (reference sequence).

This chain connects TRBV7-9 to TRBJ2-3; D remains ambiguous. CDR3 length equals 13 residues. The V end was cut by 1 base, the J end by 5 bases, with 7 bases between. From germline, CDR1 is SEHNR and CDR2 FQNEAQ (reference sequence). CDR3 nucleotides: TGTGCCAGCAGCTTAGACAGACAAGATACGCAGTATTTT. This sequence encodes CASSLDRQDTQYF.

This sequence joins TRBV5-1 and TRBJ2-1; D is possibly TRBD2 (6 bases). The CDR3 contains 12 residues. Germline V gene sequence: CDR1 SGHRS, CDR2 YFSETQ. Trimming shortened V by 0 bases and J by 9 bases, and 7 bases separated the two germline ends. The CDR3 protein is CASSLAGGEQFF. CDR3 DNA: TGCGCCAGCAGCTTGGCCGGGGGTGAGCAGTTCTTC.

V gene TRBV6-5 combines with J gene TRBJ1-6; D unclear. CDR3 length: 15 amino acids. Per the germline V gene, CDR1 is MNHEY and CDR2 is SVGAGI. Trimming shortened V by 4 bases and J by 7 bases, and 14 bases separated the two germline ends. Here the CDR3 reads CASSSTTRGNSPLHF. The CDR3 region has the DNA TGTGCCAGCAGTTCTACGACTCGCGGGAATTCACCCCTCCACTTT.

The J gene is TRBJ1-4, the V gene TRBV28; D ambiguous. This CDR3 is built from 14 residues. V was trimmed by 3 bases and J by 3 bases, leaving 8 bases between them. CDR1 is MDHEN and CDR2 is SYDVKM in the germline V gene. The CDR3 DNA sequence: TGTGCCAGCAGTTTGGCAGGTCCTAATGAAAAACTGTTTTTT. Its translation is CASSLAGPNEKLFF.

The chain is built from TRBV7-3 and TRBJ2-3, with 7 bases lining up with TRBD2. V lost 5 bases, J lost 0 bases, and 5 bases stayed unmatched. This CDR3 is built from 15 residues. The germline CDR1 and CDR2 sequences are SGHTA and FQGTGA. For the CDR3, the DNA is TGTGCCAGCAGCCAACTAGCGTCTAGCACAGATACGCAGTATTTT. Residues: CASSQLASSTDTQYF.

This clone was seen only a few times. The J gene is TRBJ1-1, the V gene TRBV29-1, with 7 bases that match TRBD1. Unmatched junction bases numbered 10, after V lost 7 bases and J lost 5 bases. Per the germline V gene, CDR1 is SQVTM and CDR2 is ANQGSEA. The CDR3 has 13 amino acids. The CDR3 reads CSGNNRGRTEAFF. DNA of the CDR3: TGCAGCGGGAACAACAGGGGAAGGACTGAAGCTTTCTTT.

The chain recombines TRBV6-1 with TRBJ1-4; 9 positions agree with TRBD1. The CDR3 extends over 14 amino acids. The germline gives CDR1 MNHNS, CDR2 SASEGT. With 4 bases clipped from V and 8 bases from J, the junction kept 5 bases outside the gene matches. The CDR3 bases are TGTGCCAGCAGTGGAAACAGGGGGCGCGAAAAACTGTTTTTT. Translated, it gives CASSGNRGREKLFF.

This chain connects TRBV12-5 to TRBJ2-3; 9 bases map to TRBD2. Germline loops: CDR1 LGHNT, CDR2 FRNRAP. The CDR3 consists of 15 residues. Germline trimming cut 1 base from V and 3 bases from J; bases unmatched to any gene: 2. The CDR3 loop is CASGLASGETDTQYF. DNA for the CDR3: TGTGCTAGTGGTTTGGCTAGCGGGGAAACAGATACGCAGTATTTT.

The gene calls are TRBV7-2 and TRBJ2-1; 13 bases agree with TRBD2. The V and J ends lost 5 bases and 5 bases, in that order; junction bases with no gene match: 3. The CDR3 runs to 15 residues. CDR1 and CDR2 (germline): SGHTA, FQGNSA. The CDR3: CASSPGLAGNNEQFF. The CDR3 nucleotides read TGTGCCAGCAGCCCGGGACTAGCGGGAAACAATGAGCAGTTCTTC.

The rearrangement links TRBV18 to TRBJ1-1; 8 bases are shared with TRBD1. The CDR3 is made up of 16 amino acids. Germline V gives CDR1 KGHSH, CDR2 LQKENI. V trimming: 0 bases; J trimming: 1 base; junction bases outside the gene matches: 4. The CDR3 here is CASSPPSGQGNTEAFF. The CDR3 DNA sequence: TGTGCCAGCTCACCACCATCCGGACAGGGGAACACTGAAGCTTTCTTT.

For the CDR3, the DNA is TGCGCCAGCAGCTTGTCTGGGGGGATAGAGACCCAGTACTTC. It is translated as CASSLSGGIETQYF. The rearrangement joins TRBV5-1 to TRBJ2-5; a possible D gene is TRBD2 (6 bases). Germline V gives CDR1 SGHRS, CDR2 YFSETQ. Trimming took off 1 base at V and 4 bases at J, with 11 bases between the two ends. The length of the CDR3 is 14 residues.

J is TRBJ1-1 and V is TRBV19; 9 bases are a match to TRBD1. From germline, CDR1 is LNHDA and CDR2 SQIVND (reference sequence). The CDR3 is 14 residues long. V was pared by 5 bases and J by 8 bases, with 9 bases of the junction left unmatched. The CDR3 coding sequence is TGTGCCAGTAGTTTCGTACGGGACAGGGACGAAGCTTTCTTT. It encodes CASSFVRDRDEAFF. The variable domain in full, with the rest retrieved from reference TRBV19 and TRBJ1-1, is DGGITQSPKYLFRKEGQNVTLSCEQNLNHDAMYWYRQDPGQGLRLIYYSQIVNDFQKGDIAEGYSVSREKKESFPLTVTSAQKNPTAFYLCASSFVRDRDEAFFGQGTRLTVV.

The J gene is TRBJ1-3, the V gene TRBV6-5, with TRBD1 as a possible D gene (5 bases). The CDR3 sequence is 16 residues long. V lost 2 bases to trimming and J lost 4 bases, with 15 bases between them. CDR1 and CDR2 (germline): MNHEY, SVGAGI. Here the CDR3 reads CASSYGMGGRGNTIYF. The CDR3 DNA reads as TGTGCCAGCAGTTACGGCATGGGGGGTAGGGGAAACACCATATATTTT.

The chain has TRBV28 and TRBJ2-7; D ambiguous. CDR3 length: 12 residues. Germline-derived CDR1 and CDR2 are MDHEN and SYDVKM. V lost 7 bases to trimming and J lost 6 bases, with 13 bases between them. CDR3: CASTLPSREQYF. The DNA for the CDR3 is TGTGCCAGCACCCTTCCCTCTCGCGAGCAGTACTTC.

This rearrangement joins TRBV9 to TRBJ1-2; 12 bases align to TRBD1. With 2 bases clipped from V and 6 bases from J, the junction kept 8 bases outside the gene matches. This CDR3 comprises 16 residues. Per the germline V gene, CDR1 is SGDLS and CDR2 is YYNGEE. The CDR3 protein is CASSVYQGQGADGYTF. CDR3 sequence (DNA): TGTGCCAGCAGCGTGTACCAGGGACAGGGGGCCGATGGCTACACCTTC.

The rearrangement uses TRBV6-5 and TRBJ1-4, with D possibly matching TRBD1 (5 bases). V was pared by 4 bases and J by 7 bases, with 13 bases between. The germline gives CDR1 MNHEY, CDR2 SVGAGI. This CDR3 region has 14 residues. CDR3 sequence (DNA): TGTGCCAGCAGTTTCGGGGGGGGTGGTGAAAAACTGTTTTTT. It is translated as CASSFGGGGEKLFF.

V gene TRBV9 combines with J gene TRBJ1-2; a weak D match, TRBD1 (5 bases). CDR1 is SGDLS, CDR2 YYNGEE, per germline. With 4 bases removed from V and 4 bases from J, the gap between germline ends came to 14 bases. CDR3 size: 14 residues. For the CDR3, the DNA is TGTGCCAGCAGCAGGGGAATGCCTACCTATGGCTACACCTTC. Translated, it gives CASSRGMPTYGYTF.

This clone was picked up a small number of times. V usage is TRBV6-1 and J usage is TRBJ2-5; D unclear. CDR3 length equals 15 residues. The V end lost 6 bases, the J end lost 2 bases, and 16 bases lay between the germline ends. From germline, CDR1 is MNHNS and CDR2 SASEGT. The CDR3 DNA follows: TGTGCCAGCAGCGAAATGAGCGCATCACAAGAGACCCAGTACTTC. Protein: CASSEMSASQETQYF.

This chain connects TRBV10-3 to TRBJ1-1, with TRBD1 as a possible D gene (6 bases). V shed 3 bases and J shed 7 bases, with 12 bases lying between them. Germline V CDR1 and CDR2: ENHRY, SYGVKD. This CDR3 has 13 amino acids. DNA for the CDR3: TGTGCCATCAGTGACTCAGGGGTACTTGAAGCTTTCTTT. This gives the protein CAISDSGVLEAFF.